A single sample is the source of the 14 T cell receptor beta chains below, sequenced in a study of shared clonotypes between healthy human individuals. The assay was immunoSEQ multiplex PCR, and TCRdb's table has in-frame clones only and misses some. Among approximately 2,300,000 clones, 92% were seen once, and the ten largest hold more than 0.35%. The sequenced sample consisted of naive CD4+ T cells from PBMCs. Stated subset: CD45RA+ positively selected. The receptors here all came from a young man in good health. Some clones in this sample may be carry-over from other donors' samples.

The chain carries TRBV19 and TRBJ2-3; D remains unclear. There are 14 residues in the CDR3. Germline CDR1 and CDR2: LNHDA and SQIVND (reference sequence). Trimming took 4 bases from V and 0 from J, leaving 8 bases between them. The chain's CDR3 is CASSRAASTDTQYF. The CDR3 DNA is TGTGCCAGTAGTAGGGCAGCCAGCACAGATACGCAGTATTTT.

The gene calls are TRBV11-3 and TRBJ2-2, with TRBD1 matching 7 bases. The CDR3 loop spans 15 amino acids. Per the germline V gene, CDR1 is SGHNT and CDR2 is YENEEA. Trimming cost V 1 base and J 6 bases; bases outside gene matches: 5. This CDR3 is CASSLGQGTAGELFF. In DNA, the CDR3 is TGTGCCAGCAGCTTAGGACAGGGCACGGCCGGGGAGCTGTTTTTT.

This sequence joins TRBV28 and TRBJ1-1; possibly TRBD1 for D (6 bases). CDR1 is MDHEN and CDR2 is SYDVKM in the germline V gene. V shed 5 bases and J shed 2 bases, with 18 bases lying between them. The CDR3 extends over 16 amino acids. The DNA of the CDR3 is TGTGCCAGCAGTCAAAGTCGTGGGGGGCTAAACACTGAAGCTTTCTTT. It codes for CASSQSRGGLNTEAFF. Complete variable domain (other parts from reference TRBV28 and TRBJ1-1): DVKVTQSSRYLVKRTGEKVFLECVQDMDHENMFWYRQDPGLGLRLIYFSYDVKMKEKGDIPEGYSVSREKKERFSLILESASTNQTSMYLCASSQSRGGLNTEAFFGQGTRLTVV.

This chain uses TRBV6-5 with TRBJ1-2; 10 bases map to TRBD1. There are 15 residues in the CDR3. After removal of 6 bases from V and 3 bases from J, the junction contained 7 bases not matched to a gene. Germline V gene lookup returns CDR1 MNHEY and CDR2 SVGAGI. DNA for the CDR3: TGTGCCAGCAGGGTCACCGGGACAGGGGACTATGGCTACACCTTC. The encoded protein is CASRVTGTGDYGYTF.

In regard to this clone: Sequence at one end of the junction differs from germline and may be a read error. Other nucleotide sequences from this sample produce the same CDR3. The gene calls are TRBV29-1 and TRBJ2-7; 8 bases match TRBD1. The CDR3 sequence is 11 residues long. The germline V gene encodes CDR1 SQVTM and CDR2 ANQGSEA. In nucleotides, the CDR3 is TGCAGTGTTGACAGGGGCCACGAGCAGTACTTC. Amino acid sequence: CSVDRGHEQYF.

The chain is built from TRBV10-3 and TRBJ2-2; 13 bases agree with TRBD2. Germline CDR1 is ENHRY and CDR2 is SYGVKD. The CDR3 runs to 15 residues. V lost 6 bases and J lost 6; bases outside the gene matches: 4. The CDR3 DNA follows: TGTGCCATCAGGAGGACTAGCGGGAGTTCCGGGGAGCTGTTTTTT. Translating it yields CAIRRTSGSSGELFF.

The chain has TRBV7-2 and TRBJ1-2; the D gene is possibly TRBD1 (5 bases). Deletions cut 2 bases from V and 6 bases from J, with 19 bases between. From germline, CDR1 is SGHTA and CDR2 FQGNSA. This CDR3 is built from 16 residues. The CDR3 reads CASSLNYAAGPNGYTF. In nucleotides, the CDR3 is TGTGCCAGCAGCTTAAATTACGCGGCAGGGCCAAATGGCTACACCTTC.

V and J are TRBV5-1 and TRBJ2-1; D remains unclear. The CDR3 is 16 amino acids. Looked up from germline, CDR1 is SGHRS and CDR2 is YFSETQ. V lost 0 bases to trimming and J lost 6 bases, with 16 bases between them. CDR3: CASSLDSDYSPNEQFF. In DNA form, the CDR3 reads TGCGCCAGCAGCTTGGACTCCGATTATTCCCCCAATGAGCAGTTCTTC.

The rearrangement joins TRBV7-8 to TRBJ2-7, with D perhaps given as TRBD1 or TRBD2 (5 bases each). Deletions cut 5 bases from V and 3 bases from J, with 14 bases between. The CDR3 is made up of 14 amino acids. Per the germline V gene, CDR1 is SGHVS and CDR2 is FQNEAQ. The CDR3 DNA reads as TGTGCCAGCAGCGCCCGGGACGGGATCTACGAGCAGTACTTC. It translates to CASSARDGIYEQYF.

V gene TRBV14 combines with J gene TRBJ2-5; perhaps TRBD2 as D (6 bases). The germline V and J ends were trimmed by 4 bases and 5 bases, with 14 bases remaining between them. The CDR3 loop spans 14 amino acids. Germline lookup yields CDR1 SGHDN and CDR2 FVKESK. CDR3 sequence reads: CASSPTRRSETQYF. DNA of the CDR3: TGTGCCAGCAGCCCGACTAGGAGGTCGGAGACCCAGTACTTC. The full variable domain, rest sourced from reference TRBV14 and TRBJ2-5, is EAGVTQFPSHSVIEKGQTVTLRCDPISGHDNLYWYRRVMGKEIKFLLHFVKESKQDESGMPNNRFLAERTGGTYSTLKVQPAELEDSGVYFCASSPTRRSETQYFGPGTRLLVL.

DNA of the CDR3: TGCGCCAGCAGCGCGACTAGCGGGGTCTCCTACGAGCAGTACTTC. Its translation is CASSATSGVSYEQYF. The rearrangement uses TRBV5-1 and TRBJ2-7; TRBD2 matches at 11 bases. With V trimmed by 4 bases and J by 0 bases, 3 bases remained unmatched. This CDR3 has 15 residues. Germline V lookup: CDR1 SGHRS, CDR2 YFSETQ.

The DNA of the CDR3 is TGTGCCAGCAGTTTATATCTCTCTAGCGGGCATGACTACGAGCAGTACTTC. This gives the protein CASSLYLSSGHDYEQYF. The rearrangement joins TRBV28 to TRBJ2-7; 8 bases are a match to TRBD2. The germline CDR1 and CDR2 sequences are MDHEN and SYDVKM. With V trimmed by 1 base and J by 3 bases, 11 bases remained unmatched. The CDR3 has 17 amino acids.

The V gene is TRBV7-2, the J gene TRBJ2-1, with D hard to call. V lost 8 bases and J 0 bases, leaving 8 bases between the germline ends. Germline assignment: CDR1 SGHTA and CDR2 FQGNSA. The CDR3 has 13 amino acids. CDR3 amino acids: CASGESSYNEQFF. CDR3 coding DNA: TGTGCCAGCGGCGAAAGCTCCTACAATGAGCAGTTCTTC.

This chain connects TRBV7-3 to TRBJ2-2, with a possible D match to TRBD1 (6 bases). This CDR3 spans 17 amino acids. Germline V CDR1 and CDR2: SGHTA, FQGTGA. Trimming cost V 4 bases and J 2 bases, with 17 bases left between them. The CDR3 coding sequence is TGTGCCAGCAGCTCAACAGCTTTCAGGGGTAACACCGGGGAGCTGTTTTTT. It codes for CASSSTAFRGNTGELFF.